The 7 T cell receptor beta chains presented below share a single source sample, sequenced in a study of T cells in Graves' hyperthyroidism and ophthalmopathy. The investigators amplified TCR beta CDR3 regions from RNA transcripts. Primed by the HTBI set, a first-round RT-PCR was run on the TCR CDR3. TCRdb recomputed calls from the multiplex PCR reads with MiXCR, one row per CDR3 protein. The profile shows some 180,000 distinct CDR3 sequences, about a sixth of them singletons. Sequences were obtained from blood. The source is a woman aged 45-65 years with Graves' hyperthyroidism.

J is TRBJ2-7 and V is TRBV13; possible D gene TRBD2, 7 bases. V shed 7 bases and J shed 2 bases, with 18 bases lying between them. This CDR3 is built from 15 residues. The germline CDR1 and CDR2 sequences are PRHDT and FYEKMQ (reference sequence). CDR3 amino acids: CASTRGGSGTYEQYF. In DNA form, the CDR3 reads TGTGCCAGCACGAGGGGGGGATCCGGGACCTACGAGCAGTACTTC.

V is TRBV19 and J is TRBJ1-2, with a tentative D call TRBD1 (5 bases). Trimming removed 3 bases from V and 1 base from J, with 12 bases in between. The germline V gene has CDR1 LNHDA and CDR2 SQIVND (reference sequence). The CDR3 length is 15 residues. CDR3 sequence reads: CASSIQFQGNYGYTF. The DNA of the CDR3 is TGTGCCAGTAGTATTCAGTTTCAGGGTAACTATGGCTACACCTTC.

This clonotype was counted only a few times. The chain carries TRBV20-1 and TRBJ2-6; D is unclear. CDR1 and CDR2 (germline): DFQATT, SNEGSKA (reference sequence). The V gene lost 6 bases and the J gene lost 2 bases, with 17 bases spanning the gap. The CDR3 totals 16 residues. The CDR3 DNA sequence: TGCAGTGCCCAGCGCACCCTAAGTGCTGGGGCCAACGTCCTGACTTTC. Residues: CSAQRTLSAGANVLTF.

This clonotype was counted a single time. The chain has TRBV18 and TRBJ2-7; TRBD2 agrees at 11 bases. CDR1 KGHSH and CDR2 LQKENI come from the germline V gene. CDR3 size: 16 residues. The V segment lost 3 bases and the J segment 4 bases; nucleotides outside the gene matches: 8. The CDR3 coding sequence is TGTGCCAGCTCACCTTCATCGGGGACTAGCGGTTACGAGCAGTACTTC. This encodes CASSPSSGTSGYEQYF.

The rearrangement uses TRBV4-2 and TRBJ2-7; possibly TRBD1 or TRBD2 for D (5 bases each). In germline, CDR1 is LGHNA, CDR2 YNFKEQ. The CDR3 is 16 amino acids. V dropped 0 bases and J dropped 1 base, with 13 bases sitting between them. The CDR3 spells CASSQDLGTASYEQYF. The DNA of the CDR3 is TGTGCCAGCAGCCAAGATCTCGGGACGGCTTCCTACGAGCAGTACTTC.

This clonotype showed up many times. The chain carries TRBV20-1 and TRBJ2-5, with D maybe TRBD1 (6 bases). From germline, CDR1 is DFQATT and CDR2 SNEGSKA (reference sequence). The CDR3 loop spans 13 amino acids. V dropped 6 bases and J dropped 5 bases, with 16 bases sitting between them. The CDR3 is CSAGETGHETQYF. The DNA of the CDR3 is TGCAGTGCGGGAGAAACAGGGCACGAGACCCAGTACTTC.

This clonotype occurred a few times. This rearrangement joins TRBV18 to TRBJ2-5, with D possibly TRBD1 on 6 matching bases. The CDR3 covers 14 residues. CDR1 and CDR2 from the germline V gene are KGHSH and LQKENI. Trimming took 1 base from V and 5 from J, leaving 11 bases between them. This CDR3 reads CASSPLSGVETQYF. CDR3 in DNA: TGTGCCAGCTCACCACTGTCAGGGGTGGAGACCCAGTACTTC.